The 2 T cell receptor beta chains given below trace back to one sample, sequenced in a study of shared clonotypes between healthy human individuals. Measured with immunoSEQ multiplex PCR; TCRdb has only the in-frame clones, and not every one. In the table there are a few million clones, around 90% of which are singletons. Sample: naive CD4+ T cells sorted from blood. Sample subset: CD45RA+ positively selected. These TCRs come from a man aged 18 to 29 in good health.

This clone was counted a single time. The chain couples TRBV5-6 to TRBJ2-5; D might be TRBD2 (5 bases). V was shortened by 0 bases and J by 4 bases, with 13 bases between the two germline ends. Germline V CDR1 and CDR2: SGHDT, YYEEEE. The length of the CDR3 is 15 residues. In DNA, the CDR3 is TGTGCCAGCAGCTTGGCAGTGTCTAGCAGAGAGACCCAGTACTTC. It encodes CASSLAVSSRETQYF.

This clone appeared once. The genes are TRBV7-2 and TRBJ1-4; D perhaps matches TRBD1 (5 bases). The length of the CDR3 is 15 residues. Trimming pared 1 base from V and 8 bases from J, leaving 14 bases between. Germline values: CDR1 SGHTA, CDR2 FQGNSA. This CDR3 reads CASSLVGRVEEKLFF. The DNA for the CDR3 is TGTGCCAGCAGCTTAGTGGGCAGGGTAGAAGAAAAACTGTTTTTT.